Below, 20 T cell receptor beta chains from the same sample are listed, as sequenced in a study of cytomegalovirus exposure and HLA in healthy donors. The protocol was immunoSEQ multiplex PCR, while the TCRdb copy is restricted to in-frame clones and leaves out a portion. The data show about 63,000 clones, approximately 88% seen once. Material: PBMCs. The receptors stem from a young woman in good health and CMV-seronegative.

The rearrangement links TRBV6-1 to TRBJ1-1; D gene uncertain. V lost 0 bases and J lost 1, with 6 bases in between. Germline values: CDR1 MNHNS, CDR2 SASEGT. This CDR3 has 14 amino acids. In nucleotides, the CDR3 is TGTGCCAGCAGTGAAGCGGGGAGGAACACTGAAGCTTTCTTT. As protein: CASSEAGRNTEAFF.

This chain joins TRBV28 and TRBJ2-1; 9 positions agree with TRBD1. The CDR3 spans 15 residues. The V gene end was trimmed by 5 bases and the J gene end by 8 bases; junction bases not matched to a gene: 10. Germline CDR1 is MDHEN and CDR2 is SYDVKM. The CDR3 sequence: CASSGPGQGGDEQFF. DNA for the CDR3: TGTGCCAGCAGTGGGCCGGGACAGGGTGGGGATGAGCAGTTCTTC.

This chain connects TRBV28 to TRBJ2-5; 7 bases fit TRBD2. Germline CDR1 reads MDHEN; CDR2 reads SYDVKM. The CDR3 covers 19 residues. V trimming: 2 bases; J trimming: 1 base; junction bases outside the gene matches: 16. The CDR3 DNA reads as TGTGCCAGCAGTTTACTTGGTGGAACCGGGAGGAGGGTCCAAGAGACCCAGTACTTC. Translating gives CASSLLGGTGRRVQETQYF.

The rearrangement uses TRBV29-1 and TRBJ2-5, with D maybe TRBD1 (6 bases). Trimming shortened V by 5 bases and J by 5 bases, and 12 bases separated the two germline ends. The CDR3 totals 12 residues. Germline V CDR1 and CDR2: SQVTM, ANQGSEA. DNA for the CDR3: TGCAGCGTTAAACAGGGTATCGAGACCCAGTACTTC. Its translation: CSVKQGIETQYF. The variable domain in full, completed from reference TRBV29-1 and TRBJ2-5, reads SAVISQKPSRDICQRGTSLTIQCQVDSQVTMMFWYRQQPGQSLTLIATANQGSEATYESGFVIDKFPISRPNLTFSTLTVSNMSPEDSSIYLCSVKQGIETQYFGPGTRLLVL.

There are a few counts of this clone. V is TRBV18 and J is TRBJ2-1, with TRBD2 matching over 8 bases. CDR1 and CDR2 from the germline V gene are KGHSH and LQKENI. J gave up 8 bases and V 7 bases, and 10 bases lay outside the gene matches. The CDR3 sequence is 14 residues long. CDR3 sequence (DNA): TGTGCCAGCTACCCTAGCGGGTTTGGCCATGAGCAGTTCTTC. It codes for CASYPSGFGHEQFF.

The chain links TRBV21-1 to TRBJ2-7; the DNA was not compared with TRBD1, the D call given in the table. TRBV21-1 is noted as a pseudogene. The CDR3 consists of 16 residues. The chain's CDR3 is CASSIQPYRVLYEQYF. The CDR3 DNA is TGTGCCAGCAGCATCCAGCCGTACAGGGTTTTATACGAGCAGTACTTC.

The genes are TRBV2 and TRBJ2-7; 8 bases are a match to TRBD1. From germline, CDR1 is SNHLY and CDR2 FYNNEI. The CDR3 runs 14 residues. V was clipped by 3 bases and J by 4 bases; unmatched bases: 5. Here the CDR3 DNA reads TGTGCCAGCAGTGAGAGACAGGGGACGTACGAGCAGTACTTC. Translating it yields CASSERQGTYEQYF.

A single count supports this clone. This chain connects TRBV12-2 to TRBJ2-1; TRBD2 was called by the table and not checked on the DNA. TRBV12-2 is reported as a pseudogene. The CDR3 consists of 12 residues. CDR3 sequence reads: CASRCLKFEQFF. The CDR3 bases are TGTGCAAGTCGCTGCCTAAAATTTGAGCAGTTCTTC.

This clone was seen only once. The rearrangement links TRBV28 to TRBJ2-2, with D possibly TRBD2 on 5 matching bases. V lost 6 bases, J lost 3 bases, and 17 bases lay in between. The germline V gene has CDR1 MDHEN and CDR2 SYDVKM. This CDR3 comprises 16 residues. The CDR3 here is CASSRGWPGYTGELFF. CDR3 nucleotide sequence: TGTGCCAGCAGCCGAGGGTGGCCGGGGTACACCGGGGAGCTGTTTTTT.

The V call is TRBV6-1, the J call TRBJ1-5; no clear D. The CDR3 is 13 residues long. The germline V gene has CDR1 MNHNS and CDR2 SASEGT. V lost 6 bases to trimming and J lost 2 bases, with 8 bases between them. The CDR3 is CASRVIGNQPQHF. CDR3 sequence (DNA): TGTGCCAGCAGGGTTATAGGCAATCAGCCCCAGCATTTT.

The chain is built from TRBV12-5 and TRBJ2-1, with D possibly matching TRBD2 (5 bases). Trimming cost V 3 bases and J 0 bases, with 30 bases left between them. CDR1 and CDR2 (germline): LGHNT, FRNRAP. The CDR3 spans 22 residues. CDR3 nucleotides: TGTGCTAGTGGTTTCATCGATCGTGCTAGCCCAACTGTTAGAGTCTCCTACAATGAGCAGTTCTTC. Protein: CASGFIDRASPTVRVSYNEQFF.

The chain couples TRBV2 to TRBJ2-3, with D possibly matching TRBD2 (5 bases). CDR3 length equals 14 residues. CDR1 and CDR2 (germline): SNHLY, FYNNEI. Between the trimmed V and J ends, which lost 4 bases and 2 bases, there was a span of 10 bases. The chain's CDR3 is CASSALVFTDTQYF. For the CDR3, the DNA is TGTGCCAGCAGTGCACTAGTTTTCACAGATACGCAGTATTTT. Looking up the rest from reference TRBV2 and TRBJ2-3 gives the full variable domain: EPEVTQTPSHQVTQMGQEVILRCVPISNHLYFYWYRQILGQKVEFLVSFYNNEISEKSEIFDDQFSVERPDGSNFTLKIRSTKLEDSAMYFCASSALVFTDTQYFGPGTRLTVL.

The chain is built from TRBV7-9 and TRBJ2-1, with a possible D match to TRBD2 (6 bases). Deletions cut 2 bases from V and 3 bases from J, with 17 bases between. CDR1 SEHNR and CDR2 FQNEAQ come from the germline V gene (reference sequence). CDR3 length: 17 amino acids. CDR3 coding DNA: TGTGCCAGCAGCTTACCGCTGGGGGACTCGAACTACAATGAGCAGTTCTTC. As protein: CASSLPLGDSNYNEQFF.

The gene calls are TRBV27 and TRBJ2-1; no definite D call. The CDR3 sequence is 14 residues long. In germline, CDR1 is MNHEY, CDR2 SMNVEV (reference sequence). With 3 bases removed from V and 4 bases from J, the gap between germline ends came to 10 bases. CDR3 sequence reads: CASSLSTGYNEQFF. The CDR3 DNA is TGTGCCAGCAGTTTGTCGACTGGTTACAATGAGCAGTTCTTC.

The chain carries TRBV9 and TRBJ2-1; D call uncertain. The germline CDR1 and CDR2 sequences are SGDLS and YYNGEE. CDR3 length equals 16 residues. The V end lost 0 bases, the J end lost 0 bases, and 10 bases lay between the germline ends. The CDR3 DNA follows: TGTGCCAGCAGCGTAGGGGTGGCGGACTCCTACAATGAGCAGTTCTTC. This encodes CASSVGVADSYNEQFF.

This sequence joins TRBV5-1 and TRBJ2-1; D call uncertain. Looked up from germline, CDR1 is SGHRS and CDR2 is YFSETQ. V dropped 7 bases and J dropped 6 bases, with 5 bases sitting between them. The CDR3 totals 10 residues. CDR3 in amino acids: CASSGNEQFF. The CDR3 coding sequence is TGCGCCAGCTCAGGCAATGAGCAGTTCTTC.

CDR3 in DNA: TGTGCCAGCAGAACGCCAGGGACTGCTACCGAGCAGTACTTC. Amino acid sequence: CASRTPGTATEQYF. The chain combines TRBV6-5 with TRBJ2-7, with TRBD2 as a possible D gene (6 bases). CDR3 size: 14 residues. The V end was cut by 6 bases, the J end by 6 bases, with 18 bases between. Germline V gene data show CDR1 as MNHEY and CDR2 as SVGAGI.

The chain joins TRBV27 to TRBJ2-5; the match to TRBD1 covers 7 bases. V shed 5 bases and J 2 bases; nucleotides not matched to a gene: 8. CDR1 MNHEY and CDR2 SMNVEV come from the germline V gene (reference sequence). The CDR3 loop spans 15 amino acids. CDR3 nucleotide sequence: TGTGCCAGCAGTCCACGTCGGACAGGACAAGAGACCCAGTACTTC. Protein product: CASSPRRTGQETQYF.

The chain carries TRBV4-1 and TRBJ2-1; D is unclear. The V gene lost 3 bases and the J gene lost 0 bases, with 12 bases spanning the gap. Per germline, CDR1 MGHRA and CDR2 YSYEKL. The CDR3 loop spans 16 amino acids. The CDR3 protein is CASSHPLLRSYNEQFF. CDR3 in DNA: TGCGCCAGCAGCCATCCACTTCTACGCTCCTACAATGAGCAGTTCTTC.

V and J are TRBV7-9 and TRBJ2-5; the D gene is possibly TRBD1 (6 bases). The CDR3 covers 11 residues. V lost 7 bases to trimming and J lost 5 bases, with 8 bases between them. Germline V lookup: CDR1 SEHNR, CDR2 FQNEAQ (reference sequence). The CDR3 nucleotides read TGTGCCAGCAAGGGGGTCGAGACCCAGTACTTC. Protein sequence: CASKGVETQYF. Variable domain in full (rest from reference TRBV7-9 and TRBJ2-5): DTGVSQNPRHKITKRGQNVTFRCDPISEHNRLYWYRQTLGQGPEFLTYFQNEAQLEKSRLLSDRFSAERPKGSFSTLEIQRTEQGDSAMYLCASKGVETQYFGPGTRLLVL.